A single sample is the source of the 16 T cell receptor beta chains below, sequenced in a study of shared clonotypes between healthy human individuals. It was CD45RO-negative cells, positively selected for CCR7, that made up naive CD8 cells, with terminally differentiated effector memory CD45RA+ cells excluded. The data were produced by immunoSEQ multiplex PCR, yet TCRdb's version contains in-frame clones alone and is incomplete. The sample comprises some 600,000 clones, roughly 96% of which are singletons, and about 0.12% rests with the top ten. Source material: naive CD8+ T cells sorted from blood. Source of these receptors: a woman in her twenties or thirties in good health.

The rearrangement joins TRBV4-1 to TRBJ1-2; 7 bases agree with TRBD1. The CDR3 is made up of 16 amino acids. Trimming cost V 0 bases and J 5 bases; bases outside gene matches: 9. Germline loops: CDR1 MGHRA, CDR2 YSYEKL. The DNA of the CDR3 is TGCGCCAGCAGCCAAGATTCGGACAGGTACGGGTATGGCTACACCTTC. Its translation is CASSQDSDRYGYGYTF.

The V and J genes are TRBV7-6 and TRBJ1-4, with D perhaps TRBD1 (5 bases). Germline CDR1 and CDR2: SGHVS and FNYEAQ. CDR3 length: 15 amino acids. V dropped 1 base and J dropped 7 bases, with 13 bases sitting between them. The chain's CDR3 is CASSLVGERGEKLFF. CDR3 bases: TGTGCCAGCAGCTTAGTGGGGGAACGGGGTGAAAAACTGTTTTTT.

This clone was counted once. The chain has TRBV11-2 and TRBJ1-4, with 8 bases fitting TRBD1. The CDR3 has 15 residues. Germline-derived CDR1 and CDR2 are SGHAT and FQNNGV. V lost 5 bases to trimming and J lost 2 bases; unmatched junction nucleotides: 4. The CDR3 nucleotides are TGTGCCAGCAGCCGGACAGGGACGACTAATGAAAAACTGTTTTTT. Protein sequence: CASSRTGTTNEKLFF. The full variable domain, completed using reference TRBV11-2 and TRBJ1-4, is EAGVAQSPRYKIIEKRQSVAFWCNPISGHATLYWYQQILGQGPKLLIQFQNNGVVDDSQLPKDRFSAERLKGVDSTLKIQPAKLEDSAVYLCASSRTGTTNEKLFFGSGTQLSVL.

The chain has TRBV10-1 and TRBJ2-3; no clear D gene. Germline V CDR1 and CDR2: WNHNN, SYGVQD (reference sequence). This CDR3 region has 13 residues. Trimming removed 4 bases from V and 2 bases from J, with 7 bases in between. The CDR3 here is CASSAGDTDTQYF. Written as DNA, the CDR3 is TGCGCCAGCAGTGCGGGTGACACAGATACGCAGTATTTT.

The chain couples TRBV13 to TRBJ2-7, with a tentative D call TRBD1 (5 bases). Germline-derived CDR1 and CDR2 are PRHDT and FYEKMQ (reference sequence). This CDR3 contains 13 residues. Deletions cut 0 bases from V and 6 bases from J, with 9 bases between. As DNA, the CDR3 is TGTGCCAGCAGCTTAGGCAGGGCCCGCGAGCAGTACTTC. Translating it yields CASSLGRAREQYF.

This chain connects TRBV5-8 to TRBJ2-7; 11 nucleotides agree with TRBD2. CDR1 is SGHTS, CDR2 YDEGEE, per germline. Trimming cost V 1 base and J 4 bases; bases outside gene matches: 7. The CDR3 contains 16 residues. The CDR3: CASSLKLAGDNYEQYF. CDR3 DNA sequence: TGTGCCAGCAGCTTGAAACTAGCGGGAGATAATTACGAGCAGTACTTC.

V and J are TRBV6-6 and TRBJ2-3; 11 nucleotides agree with TRBD2. Germline CDR1 and CDR2: MNHNY and SVGAGI (reference sequence). The trim removed 8 bases at V and 2 bases at J, leaving 9 bases unmatched. This CDR3 has 16 residues. CDR3 in DNA: TGTGCCAGCCATTGGAGGGGACTAGCGGTCACAGATACGCAGTATTTT. Its protein is CASHWRGLAVTDTQYF.

The chain uses TRBV14 and TRBJ1-2, with D perhaps matching TRBD1 (6 bases). The germline gives CDR1 SGHDN, CDR2 FVKESK. Trimming stripped 0 bases from V and 1 base from J, with 12 bases between. The CDR3 runs 16 residues. The CDR3 bases are TGTGCCAGCAGCCAAGATCTTGGGGGCTTTAACTATGGCTACACCTTC. It specifies CASSQDLGGFNYGYTF. Full variable domain (outside the CDR3, taken from reference TRBV14 and TRBJ1-2): EAGVTQFPSHSVIEKGQTVTLRCDPISGHDNLYWYRRVMGKEIKFLLHFVKESKQDESGMPNNRFLAERTGGTYSTLKVQPAELEDSGVYFCASSQDLGGFNYGYTFGSGTRLTVV.

The J gene is TRBJ2-7, the V gene TRBV4-2; possibly TRBD1 or TRBD2 for D (5 bases each). Germline CDR1 and CDR2: LGHNA and YNFKEQ. Trimming took off 1 base at V and 6 bases at J, with 13 bases between the two ends. The CDR3 totals 14 residues. CDR3 DNA sequence: TGTGCCAGCAGCCAAGTCGGGATAGGGGTCGAGCAGTACTTC. Residues: CASSQVGIGVEQYF.

This chain links TRBV13 with TRBJ2-7; unclear D gene. The germline CDR1 and CDR2 sequences are PRHDT and FYEKMQ (reference sequence). Trimming removed 5 bases at V and 2 bases at J, with 13 bases between. The CDR3 is 14 residues long. CDR3 DNA sequence: TGTGCCAGCAGCCGAGTTACAGCAACCTACGAGCAGTACTTC. Encoded protein: CASSRVTATYEQYF.

This clone was seen a few times. The rearrangement links TRBV7-9 to TRBJ1-1; no reliable D call. Germline V gene lookup returns CDR1 SEHNR and CDR2 FQNEAQ (reference sequence). This CDR3 is 14 amino acids long. V lost 6 bases and J 0 bases, leaving 11 bases between the germline ends. The CDR3 protein is CASRSATMNTEAFF. CDR3 bases: TGTGCCAGCAGGTCAGCGACCATGAACACTGAAGCTTTCTTT.

The rearrangement links TRBV5-1 to TRBJ1-1; unclear D gene. Germline CDR1 SGHRS, CDR2 YFSETQ. The CDR3 spans 15 residues. Trimming took 3 bases from V and 4 from J, leaving 16 bases between them. The CDR3 coding sequence is TGCGCCAGCAGCTACTCAGGAGGCTCGGCCACTGAAGCTTTCTTT. The encoded protein is CASSYSGGSATEAFF.

J is TRBJ2-7 and V is TRBV9, with D possibly matching TRBD1 (5 bases). The V and J ends lost 4 bases and 5 bases respectively, with 19 bases between them. The CDR3 is made up of 15 amino acids. Germline assignment: CDR1 SGDLS and CDR2 YYNGEE. CDR3 sequence (DNA): TGTGCCAGCAGCCCACATAGGGGTGTGTTGAACGAGCAGTACTTC. Translation gives CASSPHRGVLNEQYF.

The DNA of the CDR3 is TGTGCCAGCAGCTTTCCTAGCGGGAGAGTGGAGACCCAGTACTTC. This encodes CASSFPSGRVETQYF. The chain joins TRBV7-9 to TRBJ2-5; 10 positions match TRBD2. This CDR3 is 15 amino acids long. V lost 3 bases and J lost 5; bases outside the gene matches: 6. Germline CDR1 SEHNR, CDR2 FQNEAQ (reference sequence).

This clone was detected once. The J gene is TRBJ2-5, the V gene TRBV6-5; TRBD1 matches 8 bases. V dropped 0 bases and J dropped 3; count of bases not matched to a gene: 0. Germline V CDR1 and CDR2: MNHEY, SVGAGI. The CDR3 has 14 residues. CDR3 DNA: TGTGCCAGCAGTTACTCGGACAGGGAAGAGACCCAGTACTTC. Protein sequence: CASSYSDREETQYF.

On this clone itself: Other nucleotide sequences in the sample specify the same CDR3. The genes are TRBV27 and TRBJ1-2, with unresolved D. With 5 bases removed from V and 2 bases from J, the gap between germline ends came to 9 bases. This CDR3 spans 13 amino acids. Germline CDR1 is MNHEY and CDR2 is SMNVEV (reference sequence). In DNA form, the CDR3 reads TGTGCCAGCAGTCTTGCAGGAAACTATGGCTACACCTTC. It codes for CASSLAGNYGYTF.